A single sample is the source of the 25 T cell receptor beta chains below, sequenced in a study of quantifying T cell responses using KT2 cells. About the research overall: Reverse transcription used primers in the TCR alpha and beta constant regions.

An oligo carrying a UMI was ligated to the cDNA 3' end. First-round PCR used about 4 cycles and beta primers RC1.1 and RC1.2 covering TRBC1 and TRBC2. One entry per CDR3 protein, called by TCRdb with MiXCR from the UMI-ligation and nested PCR reads. The table lists around 50,000 distinct CDR3 sequences, under 14% of them singletons, with about 9.4% in the top ten. Input material: PBMCs spiked with cells of the T cell clone KT2. Receptor source: a human donor.

This clonotype was counted between two and nine times. The V and J genes are TRBV5-6 and TRBJ2-1; D call uncertain. CDR3 length equals 14 residues. Trimming pared 2 bases from V and 0 bases from J, leaving 6 bases between. Germline assignment: CDR1 SGHDT and CDR2 YYEEEE. For the CDR3, the DNA is TGTGCCAGCAGCTTTCCTCGCTCCTACAATGAGCAGTTCTTC. Protein: CASSFPRSYNEQFF.

The sample holds many counts of this clonotype. J is TRBJ1-6 and V is TRBV13, with a weak D call TRBD1 (6 bases). This CDR3 spans 18 amino acids. V lost 1 base and J lost 5, with 18 bases in between. Per the germline V gene, CDR1 is PRHDT and CDR2 is FYEKMQ (reference sequence). CDR3 coding DNA: TGTGCCAGCAGCTTAGAGGGGGTGACGGCAGCTCATAATTCACCCCTCCACTTT. Translating it yields CASSLEGVTAAHNSPLHF.

In this sample, this clonotype turned up a few times. The chain carries TRBV5-6 and TRBJ2-5; D is uncertain. Trimming removed 1 base from V and 5 bases from J, with 6 bases in between. Germline V gene data show CDR1 as SGHDT and CDR2 as YYEEEE. The CDR3 length is 12 residues. CDR3 sequence reads: CASSLSPETQYF. The CDR3, as DNA: TGTGCCAGCAGCTTGTCCCCCGAGACCCAGTACTTC.

The rearrangement uses TRBV2 and TRBJ2-5; 14 bases map to TRBD2. V lost 5 bases, J lost 5 bases, and 4 bases stayed unmatched. CDR3 length equals 15 residues. Per germline, CDR1 SNHLY and CDR2 FYNNEI. Written as DNA, the CDR3 is TGTGCCAGCAGTCCGGGACTAGCGGGGGTGGAGACCCAGTACTTC. It is translated as CASSPGLAGVETQYF.

This clonotype was picked up a small number of times. The chain employs TRBV4-3 and TRBJ2-3, with D tentatively TRBD2 (6 bases). Trimming removed 5 bases at V and 9 bases at J, with 18 bases between. This CDR3 has 14 amino acids. Looked up from germline, CDR1 is LGHNA and CDR2 is YSLEER. Here the CDR3 reads CASSASGGKGTQYF. CDR3 DNA: TGCGCCAGCAGCGCCTCCGGGGGAAAGGGGACGCAGTATTTT.

There are many counts of this clonotype. The chain recombines TRBV6-5 with TRBJ1-1, with D tentatively TRBD1 (6 bases). V dropped 2 bases and J dropped 5 bases, with 12 bases sitting between them. Germline V lookup: CDR1 MNHEY, CDR2 SVGAGI. There are 14 residues in the CDR3. The CDR3 sequence: CASSYLSRGTEAFF. CDR3 sequence (DNA): TGTGCCAGCAGTTACCTGTCCAGGGGAACTGAAGCTTTCTTT.

Sample share makes this clonotype medium-sized. The CDR3, as DNA: TGTGCCAGCAGCCCCCGTGGGGTAGGGTGGCAGCCCCAGCATTTT. This sequence encodes CASSPRGVGWQPQHF. J is TRBJ1-5 and V is TRBV12-3 or TRBV12-4; D is unclear. Trimming cost V 6 bases and J 7 bases, with 19 bases left between them. The CDR3 consists of 15 residues.

This clonotype has only a few counts. The rearrangement links TRBV4-3 to TRBJ2-5, with a possible D match to TRBD2 (5 bases). Trimming removed 3 bases at V and 7 bases at J, with 12 bases between. The CDR3 is made up of 13 amino acids. Germline V gives CDR1 LGHNA, CDR2 YSLEER. Here the CDR3 DNA reads TGCGCCAGCAGCCAGTTAGAGGGTGGGACCCAGTACTTC. It specifies CASSQLEGGTQYF.

The rearrangement joins TRBV18 to TRBJ2-1, with D possibly TRBD2 on 6 matching bases. V dropped 6 bases and J dropped 5 bases, with 14 bases sitting between them. The CDR3 has 14 amino acids. CDR1 is KGHSH, CDR2 LQKENI, per germline. The chain's CDR3 is CASSPGLYHNEQFF. The CDR3 DNA is TGTGCCAGCTCCCCGGGACTCTACCACAATGAGCAGTTCTTC.

There are a few counts of this clonotype. The genes are TRBV4-3 and TRBJ2-2, with a weak D call TRBD2 (5 bases). The CDR3 runs 16 residues. The germline V gene encodes CDR1 LGHNA and CDR2 YSLEER. The V and J ends lost 1 base and 3 bases respectively, with 12 bases between them. The CDR3 loop is CASSQAEGDDTGELFF. The CDR3 DNA is TGCGCCAGCAGCCAAGCCGAGGGAGACGACACCGGGGAGCTGTTTTTT.

The rearrangement joins TRBV4-3 to TRBJ2-2; D perhaps matches TRBD1 (6 bases). This CDR3 comprises 14 residues. With 6 bases removed from V and 6 bases from J, the gap between germline ends came to 14 bases. Germline assignment: CDR1 LGHNA and CDR2 YSLEER. The DNA of the CDR3 is TGCGCCAGCAGAGAGACAGGTGTTGCCGGGGAGCTGTTTTTT. Translation: CASRETGVAGELFF.

V gene TRBV6-6 combines with J gene TRBJ1-2; D not resolved. The CDR3 runs 11 residues. The germline V and J ends were trimmed by 6 bases and 2 bases, with 4 bases remaining between them. Germline V gene lookup returns CDR1 MNHNY and CDR2 SVGAGI (reference sequence). CDR3 DNA: TGTGCCAGCAGCGAAAACTATGGCTACACCTTC. It encodes CASSENYGYTF.

This clonotype was recorded many times. The V gene is TRBV6-6, the J gene TRBJ1-2, with D hard to call. V lost 0 bases and J lost 1, with 6 bases in between. CDR1 is MNHNY and CDR2 is SVGAGI in the germline V gene (reference sequence). The CDR3 has 14 amino acids. This CDR3 reads CASSYSQDNYGYTF. The DNA of the CDR3 is TGTGCCAGCAGTTACTCCCAGGATAACTATGGCTACACCTTC.

This clonotype was observed many times. The chain is built from TRBV6-2 or TRBV6-3 and TRBJ2-1; tentatively, D is TRBD1 (5 bases). The germline CDR1 and CDR2 sequences are MNHEY and SVGEGT. The CDR3 contains 14 residues. V was pared by 6 bases and J by 5 bases, with 14 bases between. CDR3 nucleotide sequence: TGTGCCAGCAGGGACAACCCTATAAACAATGAGCAGTTCTTC. It codes for CASRDNPINNEQFF.

This clonotype was recorded at least ten times. V gene TRBV11-3 combines with J gene TRBJ2-4, with D possibly TRBD1 on 7 matching bases. Germline CDR1 SGHNT, CDR2 YENEEA. With 5 bases removed from V and 7 bases from J, the gap between germline ends came to 27 bases. The CDR3 runs 18 residues. CDR3 sequence reads: CASSPGGGRGNSGNIQYF. CDR3 DNA sequence: TGTGCCAGCAGCCCAGGGGGAGGCAGGGGAAACTCGGGGAACATTCAGTACTTC.

The gene calls are TRBV14 and TRBJ2-1, with D possibly matching TRBD1 (5 bases). Trimming cost V 1 base and J 2 bases, with 6 bases left between them. The CDR3 runs to 14 residues. CDR1 is SGHDN and CDR2 is FVKESK in the germline V gene. DNA for the CDR3: TGTGCCAGCAGCCAAGGACAGCCCTACAATGAGCAGTTCTTC. The encoded protein is CASSQGQPYNEQFF. The full variable domain, with the rest looked up from reference TRBV14 and TRBJ2-1, is EAGVTQFPSHSVIEKGQTVTLRCDPISGHDNLYWYRRVMGKEIKFLLHFVKESKQDESGMPNNRFLAERTGGTYSTLKVQPAELEDSGVYFCASSQGQPYNEQFFGPGTRLTVL.

Only a few counts were recorded for this clonotype. This sequence joins TRBV27 and TRBJ2-1; no firm D call. V lost 6 bases and J lost 12, with 21 bases in between. The CDR3 extends over 14 amino acids. The V gene's germline CDR1 is MNHEY and CDR2 SMNVEV (reference sequence). CDR3 DNA: TGTGCCAGCAGGCCCAACCGACTGGGCATGGGGCAGTTCTTC. Its translation: CASRPNRLGMGQFF.

This clonotype was seen ten or more times. This chain connects TRBV3-1 to TRBJ1-6; TRBD1 might be the D (6 bases). The CDR3 has 14 residues. From germline, CDR1 is LGHDT and CDR2 YNNKEL (reference sequence). Trimming pared 4 bases from V and 7 bases from J, leaving 11 bases between. The DNA for the CDR3 is TGTGCCAGCAGCCTACAGGGTGGCAATTCACCCCTCCACTTT. Protein sequence: CASSLQGGNSPLHF.

The rearrangement uses TRBV28 and TRBJ1-5; D is unclear. The germline CDR1 and CDR2 sequences are MDHEN and SYDVKM. CDR3 size: 14 residues. Trimming left V 2 bases short and J 4 bases short, with 9 bases between. Here the CDR3 DNA reads TGTGCCAGCAGTTTAGACGAGAAAAATCAGCCCCAGCATTTT. It is translated as CASSLDEKNQPQHF.

V is TRBV5-6 and J is TRBJ1-5, with D perhaps TRBD1 (6 bases). This CDR3 region has 13 residues. The V gene's germline CDR1 is SGHDT and CDR2 YYEEEE. V was shortened by 4 bases and J by 5 bases, with 10 bases between the two germline ends. Here the CDR3 reads CASSPQGDQPQHF. The CDR3 region has the DNA TGTGCCAGCAGCCCACAGGGAGATCAGCCCCAGCATTTT.

This clonotype was picked up a small number of times. The chain employs TRBV12-5 and TRBJ2-1; 14 bases map to TRBD2. CDR1 and CDR2 (germline): LGHNT, FRNRAP. V lost 6 bases and J lost 5; bases outside the gene matches: 3. This CDR3 is built from 15 residues. Here the CDR3 DNA reads TGTGCTAGTGGCCTGGGACTAGCGGGGGACAATGAGCAGTTCTTC. Translation: CASGLGLAGDNEQFF.

Many counts were recorded for this clonotype. This chain connects TRBV20-1 to TRBJ1-3; D is unresolved. Trimming left V 1 base short and J 4 bases short, with 5 bases between. The germline CDR1 and CDR2 sequences are DFQATT and SNEGSKA (reference sequence). This CDR3 is built from 12 residues. CDR3 in amino acids: CSARVGGNTIYF. The CDR3 DNA sequence: TGCAGTGCTAGAGTGGGGGGAAACACCATATATTTT.

This clonotype occurred many times. V is TRBV6-5 and J is TRBJ1-6; the D gene is possibly TRBD1 (5 bases). Germline V gene lookup returns CDR1 MNHEY and CDR2 SVGAGI. The ends were cut back, 0 bases at V and 0 bases at J, with 18 bases in the middle. The CDR3 is 20 residues long. The CDR3 DNA reads TGTGCCAGCAGTTACTCGATTTGGGGACGCCCTAGCTCCTATAATTCACCCCTCCACTTT. Translated, it gives CASSYSIWGRPSSYNSPLHF.

This clonotype was counted a few times. The chain employs TRBV19 and TRBJ2-1; 10 bases fit TRBD2. Looked up from germline, CDR1 is LNHDA and CDR2 is SQIVND (reference sequence). With V trimmed by 3 bases and J by 8 bases, 7 bases remained unmatched. The CDR3 covers 15 residues. The CDR3, as DNA: TGTGCCAGTAGTATCCCAGCGGGAGGGGAACATGAGCAGTTCTTC. This sequence encodes CASSIPAGGEHEQFF.

This clonotype was seen a few times. The rearrangement links TRBV29-1 to TRBJ1-2; 7 bases fit TRBD1. V was pared by 3 bases and J by 9 bases, with 7 bases of the junction left unmatched. This CDR3 has 12 residues. Germline CDR1 reads SQVTM; CDR2 reads ANQGSEA. The CDR3 DNA sequence: TGCAGCGTTGAGTCAGGGGGAAATAGCTACACCTTC. This gives the protein CSVESGGNSYTF.